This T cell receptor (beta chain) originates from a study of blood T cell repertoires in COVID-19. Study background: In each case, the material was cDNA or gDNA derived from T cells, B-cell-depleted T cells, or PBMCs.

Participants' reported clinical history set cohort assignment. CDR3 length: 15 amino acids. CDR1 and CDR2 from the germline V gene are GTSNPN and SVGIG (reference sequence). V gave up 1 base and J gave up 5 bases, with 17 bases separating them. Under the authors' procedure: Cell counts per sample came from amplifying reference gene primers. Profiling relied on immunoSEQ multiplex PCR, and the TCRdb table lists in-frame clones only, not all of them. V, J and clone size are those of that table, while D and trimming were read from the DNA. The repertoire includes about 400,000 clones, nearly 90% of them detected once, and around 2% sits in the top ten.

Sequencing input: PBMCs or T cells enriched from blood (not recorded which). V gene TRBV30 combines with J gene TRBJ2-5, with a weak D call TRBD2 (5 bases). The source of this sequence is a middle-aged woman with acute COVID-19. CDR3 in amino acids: CAWSGSRGRRETQYF. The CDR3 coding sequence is TGTGCCTGGAGTGGCTCTCGAGGGAGAAGGGAGACCCAGTACTTC.